Listed below are T cell receptor beta chains from one sample, sequenced in a study of monozygotic twins with inflammatory bowel disease. TCRdb re-called the 5' RACE reads; one entry per CDR3 protein, DNA not given. This sample contains under 200,000 distinct CDR3 sequences. Sample: blood. The receptors shown here come from a human donor with ulcerative colitis or Crohn's disease, or a healthy co-twin of an affected twin (not recorded which). The CDR3 runs from the conserved cysteine through the conserved F or W.

J gene,V gene,CDR3 protein
TRBJ1-1,TRBV11-2,CASSPWKGAVGTEAFF
TRBJ1-1,TRBV2,CASSESGRVTEAFF
TRBJ2-1,TRBV20-1,CSAPPGTSYNEQFF
TRBJ1-1,TRBV3-1,CASSQDIRGPGWNTEAFF
TRBJ1-1,TRBV5-1,CASSPQDRGRDTEAFF
TRBJ2-1,TRBV27,CASSRASGSNEQFF
TRBJ1-1,TRBV6-5,CASSSLMAEAFF
TRBJ2-2,TRBV12-3/TRBV12-4,CASGQRQGGTGELFF
TRBJ1-1,TRBV4-3,CASSQGTGRGLNTEAFF
TRBJ2-7,TRBV20-1,CSARQSTRTYEQYF
TRBJ2-2,TRBV12-3/TRBV12-4,CADQLAGSTGELFF
TRBJ1-1,TRBV4-3,CASSPVKRSTEAFF
TRBJ2-5,TRBV11-2,CASSPYPSGGAETQYF
TRBJ2-1,TRBV11-2,CASSPTPGLAGTNNEQFF
TRBJ2-3,TRBV4-1,CASSQVGADTQYF
TRBJ2-3,TRBV19,CASQQGEADTQYF
TRBJ2-1,TRBV11-2,CASSRLMGETSSYNEQFF
TRBJ2-2,TRBV28,CASSLFGSTGELFF
TRBJ2-1,TRBV5-1,CASSPQTSGYNEQFF
TRBJ1-6,TRBV27,CASSYGTGGSPLHF
TRBJ2-7,TRBV20-1,CSARALNSYEQYF
TRBJ1-1,TRBV11-3,CASSSRQGYAEAFF
TRBJ2-2,TRBV5-6,CASSLYRELFF
TRBJ2-3,TRBV7-3,CASSLSSQGGTDTQYF
TRBJ2-1,TRBV12-3/TRBV12-4,CASSLKAGGYNEQFF
TRBJ1-1,TRBV11-2,CASSLGRGEAFF
TRBJ1-1,TRBV7-6,CASSYLPRNTEAFF
TRBJ2-2,TRBV20-1,CSAREGKNTGELFF
TRBJ1-6,TRBV18,CASSPFINSYNSPLHF
TRBJ2-5,TRBV29-1,CSVRSQGETQYF
TRBJ2-3,TRBV9,CASSPNRDSLTDTQYF
TRBJ1-1,TRBV28,CASSLKLNTEAFF
TRBJ1-4,TRBV2,CASSEVGQGIGELFF
TRBJ1-1,TRBV19,CASSIKEANTEAFF
TRBJ2-1,TRBV14,CASSQDISWGNVDEQFF
TRBJ1-1,TRBV7-8,CASSSGRSNTEAFF
TRBJ1-2,TRBV4-3,CASSQDSNGALGYGYTF